Described below is a single TCR beta chain sequence and its context. The antigen remains undetermined. The data were taken from a study of tumor-infiltrating lymphocytes in localized non-small cell lung cancer. General study results and limits: Immunotypes IM1 and IM2 had similar TCR-derived T-cell fractions.

Clones were sequenced by immunoSEQ multiplex PCR, and TCRdb holds only the in-frame ones, with some missing. The repertoire includes more than 9,500 clones, roughly 64% of them detected once, and 6% to 9% sits in the top ten. This CDR3 comprises 13 residues. V lost 6 bases to trimming and J lost 6 bases; unmatched junction nucleotides: 6. Germline-derived CDR1 and CDR2 are SNHLY and FYNNEI. Specimen: lung tumor tissue. The rearrangement uses TRBV2 and TRBJ2-7; TRBD1 matches 9 bases. The TCR comes from a human donor with non-small cell lung cancer. As DNA, the CDR3 is TGTGCCAGCAGCGGGGACAGGGTACGCGAGCAGTACTTC. It specifies CASSGDRVREQYF.